A single sample gave rise to the 26 T cell receptor beta chains below, sequenced in a study of blood T cell repertoires in COVID-19. Sequencing was performed with immunoSEQ multiplex PCR; in TCRdb, only in-frame clones are kept and a portion is missing. The table has some 180,000 clones, 90% seen once; the top ten hold less than 0.7%. The material sequenced was peripheral blood. Every receptor here comes from a man in his fifties with acute or convalescent COVID-19.

This clone has a handful of counts. V gene TRBV5-1 combines with J gene TRBJ2-3; 7 bases align to TRBD1. The CDR3 length is 16 residues. V lost 4 bases to trimming and J lost 5 bases; unmatched junction nucleotides: 13. The germline CDR1 and CDR2 sequences are SGHRS and YFSETQ. This CDR3 reads CASSPRGQSSRDTQYF. The CDR3 coding sequence is TGCGCCAGCAGCCCACGGGGACAGTCCTCAAGAGATACGCAGTATTTT.

The chain carries TRBV5-6 and TRBJ1-6; tentative D call: TRBD1 (6 bases). V was clipped by 4 bases and J by 6 bases, with 8 bases between them. The CDR3 runs 13 residues. The germline CDR1 and CDR2 sequences are SGHDT and YYEEEE. CDR3 coding DNA: TGTGCCAGCAGCCGGGACATTAATTCACCCCTCCACTTT. Amino acids: CASSRDINSPLHF.

The J gene is TRBJ2-5, the V gene TRBV10-3, with TRBD2 as a possible D gene (5 bases). The V gene's germline CDR1 is ENHRY and CDR2 SYGVKD. CDR3 length: 14 residues. Trimming left V 3 bases short and J 4 bases short, with 12 bases between. In DNA form, the CDR3 reads TGTGCCATCAGTGAATCCGACGGGGTAGAGACCCAGTACTTC. Encoded protein: CAISESDGVETQYF.

The chain combines TRBV15 with TRBJ1-3, with D hard to call. Trimming took 6 bases from V and 4 from J, leaving 10 bases between them. The CDR3 covers 13 residues. CDR1 and CDR2 from the germline V gene are LNHNV and YYDKDF (reference sequence). The CDR3 nucleotides read TGTGCCACCAGACAACCGCCCGGAAACACCATATATTTT. This translates into CATRQPPGNTIYF.

The chain uses TRBV9 and TRBJ2-1, with D maybe TRBD2 (5 bases). Trimming cost V 0 bases and J 9 bases, with 16 bases left between them. The length of the CDR3 is 15 residues. Germline V lookup: CDR1 SGDLS, CDR2 YYNGEE. CDR3 in DNA: TGTGCCAGCAGCGTAGCGGATGGGGTAGGGAGTGAGCAGTTCTTC. As protein: CASSVADGVGSEQFF.

The chain uses TRBV20-1 and TRBJ2-4; 13 bases line up with TRBD2. Trimming at V came to 3 bases and at J to 0 bases, leaving 5 bases not matched to a gene. The CDR3 has 17 amino acids. Looked up from germline, CDR1 is DFQATT and CDR2 is SNEGSKA (reference sequence). The CDR3 reads CSASRRTSGRAKNIQYF. CDR3 bases: TGCAGTGCTAGTCGTCGGACTAGCGGGAGAGCCAAAAACATTCAGTACTTC.

The rearrangement uses TRBV29-1 and TRBJ1-1, with D maybe TRBD1 (6 bases). The CDR3 loop spans 12 amino acids. Between the trimmed V and J ends, which lost 7 bases and 0 bases, there was a span of 9 bases. Germline V gene sequence: CDR1 SQVTM, CDR2 ANQGSEA. The CDR3 loop reads CSAGQMNTEAFF. The DNA of the CDR3 is TGCAGCGCCGGACAGATGAACACTGAAGCTTTCTTT.

This clone was recorded a few times. V gene TRBV28 combines with J gene TRBJ1-2; perhaps TRBD1 as D (6 bases). The CDR3 runs 13 residues. Germline assignment: CDR1 MDHEN and CDR2 SYDVKM. This CDR3 is CAVRGRGSYGYTF. The DNA for the CDR3 is TGTGCGGTCAGGGGTAGGGGAAGCTATGGCTACACCTTC.

This rearrangement joins TRBV7-9 to TRBJ2-7, with 10 bases lining up with TRBD2. Looked up from germline, CDR1 is SEHNR and CDR2 is FQNEAQ (reference sequence). The V segment lost 5 bases and the J segment 11 bases; nucleotides outside the gene matches: 12. The CDR3 has 14 amino acids. CDR3 bases: TGTGCCAGCAGCCCCGGGCTAGCGGGGGCCCAGGAGTACGTC. It yields the protein CASSPGLAGAQEYV.

The CDR3 DNA reads TGTGCCAGCAGCCAAACGTCAGGATATGGTGAAAAACTGTTTTTT. Translated, it gives CASSQTSGYGEKLFF. The V call is TRBV4-2, the J call TRBJ1-4; no reliable D call. Trimming cost V 2 bases and J 7 bases, with 14 bases left between them. This CDR3 is 15 amino acids long. Looked up from germline, CDR1 is LGHNA and CDR2 is YNFKEQ.

The chain uses TRBV9 and TRBJ1-5; D is unresolved. V was clipped by 1 base and J by 7 bases, with 9 bases between them. Germline CDR1 SGDLS, CDR2 YYNGEE. The CDR3 totals 13 residues. In DNA, the CDR3 is TGTGCCAGCAGCGTAAACAGCCGCCAGCCCCAGCATTTT. Translated: CASSVNSRQPQHF.

V gene TRBV15 combines with J gene TRBJ2-7; D possibly corresponds to TRBD2 (6 bases). The V gene lost 0 bases and the J gene lost 2 bases, with 11 bases spanning the gap. CDR1 is LNHNV and CDR2 is YYDKDF in the germline V gene (reference sequence). The length of the CDR3 is 15 residues. The DNA of the CDR3 is TGTGCCACCAGCAGAGACAGGGAGGTTACCTACGAGCAGTACGTC. It translates to CATSRDREVTYEQYV.

V is TRBV19 and J is TRBJ1-5; 7 bases are shared with TRBD1. Per germline, CDR1 LNHDA and CDR2 SQIVND (reference sequence). This CDR3 is 13 amino acids long. The trim removed 9 bases at V and 5 bases at J, leaving 7 bases unmatched. The CDR3 sequence is CASRPTGYQPQHF. In nucleotides, the CDR3 is TGTGCCAGCCGACCGACAGGGTATCAGCCCCAGCATTTT.

CDR3 protein: CASSPGQNSGNTIYF. The CDR3 region has the DNA TGTGCCAGCAGCCCCGGACAGAACTCTGGAAACACCATATATTTT. The genes are TRBV3-1 (or the pseudogene TRBV3-2) and TRBJ1-3, with D tentatively TRBD1 (6 bases). V lost 4 bases, J lost 0 bases, and 10 bases lay in between. The CDR3 runs to 15 residues. Germline CDR1 and CDR2: LGHDT and YNNKEL (reference sequence).

The J gene is TRBJ1-3, the V gene TRBV19, with D possibly being TRBD1 (6 bases). Between the trimmed V and J ends, which lost 6 bases and 2 bases, there was a span of 8 bases. Per the germline V gene, CDR1 is LNHDA and CDR2 is SQIVND (reference sequence). The length of the CDR3 is 13 residues. CDR3 sequence reads: CASSPGAGNTIYF. The CDR3 coding sequence is TGTGCCAGTAGCCCAGGGGCTGGAAACACCATATATTTT.

This sequence joins TRBV10-1 and TRBJ2-2; a possible D gene is TRBD1 (6 bases). The V end lost 7 bases, the J end lost 5 bases, and 23 bases lay between the germline ends. Per germline, CDR1 WNHNN and CDR2 SYGVQD (reference sequence). CDR3 length: 17 amino acids. This CDR3 is CASIPKEKGVVTGELFF. CDR3 DNA: TGCGCCAGCATCCCAAAGGAAAAGGGGGTCGTTACCGGGGAGCTGTTTTTT.

This chain joins TRBV14 and TRBJ1-2; no firm D call. CDR3 size: 15 residues. Deletions cut 1 base from V and 2 bases from J, with 11 bases between. Germline V gene sequence: CDR1 SGHDN, CDR2 FVKESK. The CDR3 DNA reads as TGTGCCAGCAGCCAAGTTCGTCGGGTCAACTATGGCTACACCTTC. Its translation is CASSQVRRVNYGYTF.

The chain employs TRBV6-5 and TRBJ2-3, with TRBD1 as a possible D gene (5 bases). The CDR3 extends over 14 amino acids. Trimming removed 0 bases from V and 5 bases from J, with 9 bases in between. The V gene's germline CDR1 is MNHEY and CDR2 SVGAGI. The CDR3 DNA follows: TGTGCCAGCAGTTACTCGTTTAGGGGAGATACGCAGTATTTT. Protein: CASSYSFRGDTQYF.

J is TRBJ1-4 and V is TRBV28; 10 positions match TRBD1. Germline loops: CDR1 MDHEN, CDR2 SYDVKM. The CDR3 extends over 15 amino acids. J was trimmed by 7 bases and V by 6 bases; bases with no gene match: 8. The CDR3 protein is CASSLTGGMGEKLFF. The CDR3 bases are TGTGCCAGCAGCCTGACAGGGGGCATGGGTGAAAAACTGTTTTTT.

The gene calls are TRBV4-2 and TRBJ1-1, with TRBD1 identical over 8 bases. This CDR3 has 15 residues. Germline assignment: CDR1 LGHNA and CDR2 YNFKEQ. Trimming removed 5 bases from V and 5 bases from J; junction bases left unmatched: 10. The CDR3 nucleotides read TGTGCCAGCAGCGAAGGACAGGGCGTTTTGACTGAAGCTTTCTTT. Amino acid sequence: CASSEGQGVLTEAFF.

The chain employs TRBV27 and TRBJ1-5; tentative D call: TRBD1 (6 bases). Germline CDR1 reads MNHEY; CDR2 reads SMNVEV (reference sequence). V lost 6 bases to trimming and J lost 4 bases, with 16 bases between them. CDR3 length: 15 residues. The CDR3 region has the DNA TGTGCCAGCAGAAGAGGGGGTGGGGAAAATCAGCCCCAGCATTTT. Its translation: CASRRGGGENQPQHF.

This chain links TRBV19 with TRBJ1-6; tentative D call: TRBD1 (5 bases). In germline, CDR1 is LNHDA, CDR2 SQIVND (reference sequence). Deletions cut 7 bases from V and 7 bases from J, with 11 bases between. The CDR3 runs to 13 residues. CDR3 region: CASTRGGNSPLHF. The CDR3 DNA reads TGTGCCAGTACCCGGGGGGGGAATTCACCCCTCCACTTT.

V and J are TRBV20-1 and TRBJ2-7; D might be TRBD1 (5 bases). Deletions cut 3 bases from V and 1 base from J, with 10 bases between. Germline CDR1 is DFQATT and CDR2 is SNEGSKA (reference sequence). The CDR3 is 13 amino acids. The CDR3: CSASGRGSYEQYV. The CDR3 DNA reads as TGCAGTGCTAGTGGTAGGGGATCCTACGAGCAGTACGTC.

Note on this clone: This sample includes further DNA sequences coding for the same CDR3. The CDR3 sequence: CASSVGGYGYTF. The CDR3 region has the DNA TGTGCCAGCAGCGTAGGCGGGTATGGCTACACCTTC. The chain combines TRBV9 with TRBJ1-2; no definite D call. Germline assignment: CDR1 SGDLS and CDR2 YYNGEE. The CDR3 covers 12 residues. The V end lost 0 bases, the J end lost 5 bases, and 5 bases lay between the germline ends.

The chain joins TRBV5-1 to TRBJ1-5; 8 nucleotides agree with TRBD1. The CDR3 runs to 16 residues. CDR1 and CDR2 from the germline V gene are SGHRS and YFSETQ. Unmatched junction bases numbered 4, after V lost 0 bases and J lost 2 bases. CDR3 sequence (DNA): TGCGCCAGCAGCTTGGACGGACAGGGCCGCAATCAGCCCCAGCATTTT. Encoded protein: CASSLDGQGRNQPQHF.

J is TRBJ1-6 and V is TRBV2; D remains unclear. V lost 0 bases and J 6 bases, leaving 6 bases between the germline ends. The CDR3 consists of 14 residues. CDR1 and CDR2 from the germline V gene are SNHLY and FYNNEI. The DNA for the CDR3 is TGTGCCAGCAGTGAAGCGCGTCTTAATTCACCCCTCCACTTT. Protein: CASSEARLNSPLHF.